The present TCR beta chain was sequenced within a study of cytomegalovirus exposure and HLA in healthy donors. Study-wide results and caveats: Altogether, 164 TCR beta chains were recorded as cytomegalovirus-associated.

The PCR was carried out with 60 Vbeta primers and 13 Jbeta primers. Only in-frame clones appear in the TCRdb table, and some are missing; sequencing was by immunoSEQ multiplex PCR. The repertoire holds around 130,000 clones, around 79% seen once, with over 2% in the top ten. About this clone: Its antigen is still unknown.

The CDR3 has 18 residues. Germline lookup yields CDR1 LGHNA and CDR2 YSLEER. J was trimmed by 4 bases and V by 0 bases; bases with no gene match: 10. This chain links TRBV4-3 with TRBJ2-2; TRBD2 agrees at 8 bases. This clonotype was obtained from a woman between 40 and 50 years old in good health and CMV-seropositive. The specimen sequenced was PBMCs. The CDR3 region has the DNA TGCGCCAGCAGCCAAGATCCAAGCGGGAGTTCGACCACCGGGGAGCTGTTTTTT. Protein: CASSQDPSGSSTTGELFF.